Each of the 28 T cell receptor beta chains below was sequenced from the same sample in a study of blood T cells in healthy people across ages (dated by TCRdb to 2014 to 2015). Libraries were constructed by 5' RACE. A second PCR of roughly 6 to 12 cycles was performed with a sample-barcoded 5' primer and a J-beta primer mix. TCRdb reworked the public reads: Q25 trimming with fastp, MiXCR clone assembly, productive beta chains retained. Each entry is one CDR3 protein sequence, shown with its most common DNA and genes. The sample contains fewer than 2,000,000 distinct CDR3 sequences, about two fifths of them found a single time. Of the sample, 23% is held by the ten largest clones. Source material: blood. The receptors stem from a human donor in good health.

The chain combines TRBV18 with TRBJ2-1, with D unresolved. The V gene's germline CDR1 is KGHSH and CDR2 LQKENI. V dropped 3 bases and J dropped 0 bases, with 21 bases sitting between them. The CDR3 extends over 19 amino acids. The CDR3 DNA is TGTGCCAGCTCACCTAGGGCCTCCACTCCGATGAACTCCTACAATGAGCAGTTCTTC. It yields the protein CASSPRASTPMNSYNEQFF.

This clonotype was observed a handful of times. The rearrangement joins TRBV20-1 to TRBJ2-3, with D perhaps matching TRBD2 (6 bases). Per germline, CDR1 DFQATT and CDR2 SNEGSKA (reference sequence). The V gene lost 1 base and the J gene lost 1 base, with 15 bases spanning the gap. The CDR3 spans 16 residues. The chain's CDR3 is CSARGLGGARTDTQYF. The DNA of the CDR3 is TGCAGTGCTAGAGGACTAGGTGGAGCACGCACAGATACGCAGTATTTT.

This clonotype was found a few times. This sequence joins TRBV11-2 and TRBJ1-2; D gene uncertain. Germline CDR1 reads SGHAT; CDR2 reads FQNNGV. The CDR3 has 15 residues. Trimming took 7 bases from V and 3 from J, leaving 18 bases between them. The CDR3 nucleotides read TGTGCCAGCACCCCTCTATCCGTCCTCGACTATGGCTACACCTTC. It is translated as CASTPLSVLDYGYTF.

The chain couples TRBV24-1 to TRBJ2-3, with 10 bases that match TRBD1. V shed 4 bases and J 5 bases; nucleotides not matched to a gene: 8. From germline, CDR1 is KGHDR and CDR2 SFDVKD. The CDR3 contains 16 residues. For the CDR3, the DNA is TGTGCCACCAGTGAACAGACCGGGACAGGGGTAGATACGCAGTATTTT. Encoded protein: CATSEQTGTGVDTQYF.

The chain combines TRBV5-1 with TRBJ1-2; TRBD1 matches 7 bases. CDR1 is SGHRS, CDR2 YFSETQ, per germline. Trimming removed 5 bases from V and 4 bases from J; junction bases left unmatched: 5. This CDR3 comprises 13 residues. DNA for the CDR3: TGCGCCAGCAGACGGGACAGAAGCTATGGCTACACCTTC. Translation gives CASRRDRSYGYTF.

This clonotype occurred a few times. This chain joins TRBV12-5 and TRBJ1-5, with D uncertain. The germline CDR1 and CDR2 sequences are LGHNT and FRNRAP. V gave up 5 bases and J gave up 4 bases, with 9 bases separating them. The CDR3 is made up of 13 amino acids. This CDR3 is CASGVGENQPQHF. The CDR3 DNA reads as TGTGCTAGTGGTGTTGGGGAAAATCAGCCCCAGCATTTT.

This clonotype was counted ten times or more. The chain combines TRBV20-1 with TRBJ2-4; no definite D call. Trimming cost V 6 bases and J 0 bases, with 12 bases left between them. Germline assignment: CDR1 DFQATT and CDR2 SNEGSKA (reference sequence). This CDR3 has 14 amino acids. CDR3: CSAPDGLAKNIQYF. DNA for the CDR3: TGCAGTGCCCCGGACGGCCTAGCCAAAAACATTCAGTACTTC.

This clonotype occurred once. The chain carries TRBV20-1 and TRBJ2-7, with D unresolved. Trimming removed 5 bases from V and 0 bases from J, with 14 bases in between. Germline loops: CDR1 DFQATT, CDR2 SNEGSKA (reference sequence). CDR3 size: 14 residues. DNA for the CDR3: TGCAGTGCTCCCCGGCTTATGAGCTCCTACGAGCAGTACTTC. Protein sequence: CSAPRLMSSYEQYF.

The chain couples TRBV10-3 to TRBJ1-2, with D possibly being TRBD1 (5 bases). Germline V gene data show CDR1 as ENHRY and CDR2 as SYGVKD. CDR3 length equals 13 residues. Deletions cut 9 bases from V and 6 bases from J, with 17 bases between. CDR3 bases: TGTGCCATAAAAACCGACAGCGGACATGGCTACACCTTC. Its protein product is CAIKTDSGHGYTF.

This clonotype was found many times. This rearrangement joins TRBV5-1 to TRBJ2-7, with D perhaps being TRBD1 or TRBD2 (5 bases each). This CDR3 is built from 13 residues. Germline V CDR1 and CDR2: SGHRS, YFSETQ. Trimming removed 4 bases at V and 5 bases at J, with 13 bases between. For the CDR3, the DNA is TGCGCCAGCAGCATCGGGACCTTCGACGAGCAGTACTTC. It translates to CASSIGTFDEQYF. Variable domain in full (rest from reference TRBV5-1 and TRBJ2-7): KAGVTQTPRYLIKTRGQQVTLSCSPISGHRSVSWYQQTPGQGLQFLFEYFSETQRNKGNFPGRFSGRQFSNSRSEMNVSTLELGDSALYLCASSIGTFDEQYFGPGTRLTVT.

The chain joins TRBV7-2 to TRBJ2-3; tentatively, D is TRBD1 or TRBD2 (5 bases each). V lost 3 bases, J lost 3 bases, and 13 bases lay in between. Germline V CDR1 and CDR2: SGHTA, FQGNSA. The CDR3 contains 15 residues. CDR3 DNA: TGTGCCAGCAGCTTCCAAGTAGAGGGGACAGATACGCAGTATTTT. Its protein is CASSFQVEGTDTQYF.

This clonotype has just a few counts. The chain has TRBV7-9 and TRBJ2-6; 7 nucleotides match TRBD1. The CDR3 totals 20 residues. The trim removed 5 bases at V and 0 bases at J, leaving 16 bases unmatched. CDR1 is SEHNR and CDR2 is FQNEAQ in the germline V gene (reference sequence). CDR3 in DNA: TGTGCCAGCAGCACCATAAGGTCGGACAGGAGTTCCTCTGGGGCCAACGTCCTGACTTTC. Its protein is CASSTIRSDRSSSGANVLTF.

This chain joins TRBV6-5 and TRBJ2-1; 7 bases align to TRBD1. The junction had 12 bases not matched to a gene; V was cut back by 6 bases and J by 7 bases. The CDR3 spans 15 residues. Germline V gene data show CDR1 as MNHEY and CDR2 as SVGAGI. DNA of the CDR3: TGTGCCAGCAGCTACGACAGGGATGTGGGGAATGAGCAGTTCTTC. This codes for CASSYDRDVGNEQFF.

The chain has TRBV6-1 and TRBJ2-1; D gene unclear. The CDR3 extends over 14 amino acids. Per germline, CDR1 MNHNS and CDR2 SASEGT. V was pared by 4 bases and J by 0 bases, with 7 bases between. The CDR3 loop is CASSGVFSYNEQFF. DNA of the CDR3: TGTGCCAGCAGTGGGGTATTCTCCTACAATGAGCAGTTCTTC.

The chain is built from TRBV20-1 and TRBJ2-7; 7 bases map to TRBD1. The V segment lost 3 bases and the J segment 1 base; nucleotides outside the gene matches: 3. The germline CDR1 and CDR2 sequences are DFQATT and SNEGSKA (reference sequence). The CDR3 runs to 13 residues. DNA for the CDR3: TGCAGTGCTAGGACGACAGGGTCCTACGAGCAGTACTTC. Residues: CSARTTGSYEQYF.

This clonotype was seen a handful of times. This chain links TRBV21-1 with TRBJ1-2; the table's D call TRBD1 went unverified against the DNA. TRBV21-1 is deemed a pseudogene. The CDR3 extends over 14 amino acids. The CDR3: CASSKGAPLYGYTF. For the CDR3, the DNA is TGTGCCAGCAGCAAGGGGGCGCCCCTGTATGGCTACACCTTC.

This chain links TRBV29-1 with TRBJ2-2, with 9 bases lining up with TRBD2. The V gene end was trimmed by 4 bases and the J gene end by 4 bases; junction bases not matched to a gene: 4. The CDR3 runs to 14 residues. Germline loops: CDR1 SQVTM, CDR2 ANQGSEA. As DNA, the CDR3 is TGCAGCGTTGGGCTAGCGGGGTTCACCGGGGAGCTGTTTTTT. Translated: CSVGLAGFTGELFF.

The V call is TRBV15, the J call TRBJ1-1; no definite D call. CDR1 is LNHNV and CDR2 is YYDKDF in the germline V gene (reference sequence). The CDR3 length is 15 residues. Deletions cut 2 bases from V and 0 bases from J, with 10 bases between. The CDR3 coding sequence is TGTGCCACCAGCAGATACAGCAGTTTGAACACTGAAGCTTTCTTT. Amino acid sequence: CATSRYSSLNTEAFF.

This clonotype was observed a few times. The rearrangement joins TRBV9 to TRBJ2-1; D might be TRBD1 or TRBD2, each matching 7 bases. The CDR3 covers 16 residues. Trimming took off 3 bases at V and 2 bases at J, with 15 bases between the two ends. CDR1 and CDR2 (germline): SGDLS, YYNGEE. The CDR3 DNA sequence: TGTGCCAGCAGCGGGGGAGGGGACAGACCCTACAATGAGCAGTTCTTC. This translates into CASSGGGDRPYNEQFF.

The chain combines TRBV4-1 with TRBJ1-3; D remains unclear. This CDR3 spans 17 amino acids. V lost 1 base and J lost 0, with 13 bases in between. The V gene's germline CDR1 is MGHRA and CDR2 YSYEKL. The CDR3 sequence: CASSQVISTVSGNTIYF. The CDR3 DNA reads TGCGCCAGCAGCCAAGTGATTTCCACAGTCTCTGGAAACACCATATATTTT.

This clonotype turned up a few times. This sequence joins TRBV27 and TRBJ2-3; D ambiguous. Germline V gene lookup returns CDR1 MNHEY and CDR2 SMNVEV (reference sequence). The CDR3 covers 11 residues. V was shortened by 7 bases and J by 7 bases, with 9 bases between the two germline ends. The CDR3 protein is CASIEGNTQYF. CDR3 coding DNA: TGTGCCAGCATCGAAGGGAATACGCAGTATTTT.

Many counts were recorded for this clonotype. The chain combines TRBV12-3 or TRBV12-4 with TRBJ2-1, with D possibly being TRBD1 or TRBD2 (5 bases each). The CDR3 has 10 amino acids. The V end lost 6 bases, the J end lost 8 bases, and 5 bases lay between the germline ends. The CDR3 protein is CASRGDEQFF. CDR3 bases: TGTGCCAGCAGGGGGGATGAGCAGTTCTTC.

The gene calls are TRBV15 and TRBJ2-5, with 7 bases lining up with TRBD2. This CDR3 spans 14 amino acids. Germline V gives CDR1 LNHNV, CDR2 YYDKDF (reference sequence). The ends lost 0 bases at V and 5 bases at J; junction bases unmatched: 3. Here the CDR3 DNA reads TGTGCCACCAGCAGAGATCGGGGGGTCGAGACCCAGTACTTC. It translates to CATSRDRGVETQYF. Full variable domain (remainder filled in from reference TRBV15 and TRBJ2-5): DAMVIQNPRYQVTQFGKPVTLSCSQTLNHNVMYWYQQKSSQAPKLLFHYYDKDFNNEADTPDNFQSRRPNTSFCFLDIRSPGLGDTAMYLCATSRDRGVETQYFGPGTRLLVL.

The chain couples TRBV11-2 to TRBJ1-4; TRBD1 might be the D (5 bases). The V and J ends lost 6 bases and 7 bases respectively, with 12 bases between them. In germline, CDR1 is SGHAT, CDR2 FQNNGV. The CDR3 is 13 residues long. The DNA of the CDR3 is TGTGCCAGCAGTGGGGCGTTTGGTGAAAAACTGTTTTTT. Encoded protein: CASSGAFGEKLFF.

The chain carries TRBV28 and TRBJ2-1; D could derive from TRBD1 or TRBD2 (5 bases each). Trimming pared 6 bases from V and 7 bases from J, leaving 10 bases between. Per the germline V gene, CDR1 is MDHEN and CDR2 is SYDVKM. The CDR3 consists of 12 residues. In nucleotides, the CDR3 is TGTGCCAGCAGACGAGGGGAGAATGAGCAGTTCTTC. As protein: CASRRGENEQFF.

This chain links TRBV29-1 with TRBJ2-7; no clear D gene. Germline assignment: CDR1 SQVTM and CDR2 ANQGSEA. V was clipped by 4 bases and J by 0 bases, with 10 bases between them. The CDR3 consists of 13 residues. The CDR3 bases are TGCAGCGTTGGGCCCCCCTCCTCCTACGAGCAGTACTTC. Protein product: CSVGPPSSYEQYF.

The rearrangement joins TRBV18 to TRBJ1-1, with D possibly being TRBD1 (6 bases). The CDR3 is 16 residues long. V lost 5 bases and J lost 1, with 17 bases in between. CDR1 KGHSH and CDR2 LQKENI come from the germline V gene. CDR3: CASSAGTQFGNTEAFF. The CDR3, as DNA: TGTGCCAGCTCAGCTGGGACACAATTCGGGAACACTGAAGCTTTCTTT.

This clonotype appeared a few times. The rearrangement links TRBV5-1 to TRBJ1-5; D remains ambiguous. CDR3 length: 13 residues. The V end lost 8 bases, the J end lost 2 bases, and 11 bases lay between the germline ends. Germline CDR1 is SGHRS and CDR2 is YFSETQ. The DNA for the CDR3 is TGCGCCAGGGGAGCGGAGGGCAATCAGCCCCAGCATTTT. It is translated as CARGAEGNQPQHF.